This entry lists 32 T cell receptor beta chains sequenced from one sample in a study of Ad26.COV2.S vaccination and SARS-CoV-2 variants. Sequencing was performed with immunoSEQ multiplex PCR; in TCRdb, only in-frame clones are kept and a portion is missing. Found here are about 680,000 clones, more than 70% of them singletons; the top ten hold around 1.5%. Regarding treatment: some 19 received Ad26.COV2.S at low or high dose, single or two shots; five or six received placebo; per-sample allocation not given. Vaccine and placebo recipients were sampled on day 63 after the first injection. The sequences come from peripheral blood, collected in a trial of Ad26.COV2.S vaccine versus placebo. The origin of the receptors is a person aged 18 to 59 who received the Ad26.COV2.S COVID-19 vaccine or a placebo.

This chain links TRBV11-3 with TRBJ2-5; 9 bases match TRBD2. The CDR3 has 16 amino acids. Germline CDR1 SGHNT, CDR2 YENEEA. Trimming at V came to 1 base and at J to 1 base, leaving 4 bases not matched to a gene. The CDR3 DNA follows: TGTGCCAGCAGCTTAGGTCTGCGGGGGGGCCAAGAGACCCAGTACTTC. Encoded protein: CASSLGLRGGQETQYF.

The chain's CDR3 is CASSQVGGTHTYEQYF. CDR3 sequence (DNA): TGTGCCAGCAGCCAAGTAGGCGGGACACATACCTACGAGCAGTACTTC. This rearrangement joins TRBV14 to TRBJ2-7; D may correspond to TRBD1 or TRBD2 (6 bases each). Germline CDR1 SGHDN, CDR2 FVKESK. V was clipped by 1 base and J by 2 bases, with 15 bases between them. The CDR3 covers 16 residues. Variable domain in full (rest from reference TRBV14 and TRBJ2-7): EAGVTQFPSHSVIEKGQTVTLRCDPISGHDNLYWYRRVMGKEIKFLLHFVKESKQDESGMPNNRFLAERTGGTYSTLKVQPAELEDSGVYFCASSQVGGTHTYEQYFGPGTRLTVT.

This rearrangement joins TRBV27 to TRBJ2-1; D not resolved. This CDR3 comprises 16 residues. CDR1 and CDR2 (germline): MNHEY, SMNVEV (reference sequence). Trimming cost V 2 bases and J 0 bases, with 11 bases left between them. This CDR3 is CASSLLGAGSYNEQFF. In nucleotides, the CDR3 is TGTGCCAGCAGTTTACTCGGAGCAGGCTCCTACAATGAGCAGTTCTTC.

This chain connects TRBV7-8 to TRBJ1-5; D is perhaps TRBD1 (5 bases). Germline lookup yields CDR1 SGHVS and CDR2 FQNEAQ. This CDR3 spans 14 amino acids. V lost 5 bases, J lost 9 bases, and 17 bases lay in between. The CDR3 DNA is TGTGCCAGCAGCCTCGGGACTGACCGGCTGCCCCAGCATTTT. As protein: CASSLGTDRLPQHF.

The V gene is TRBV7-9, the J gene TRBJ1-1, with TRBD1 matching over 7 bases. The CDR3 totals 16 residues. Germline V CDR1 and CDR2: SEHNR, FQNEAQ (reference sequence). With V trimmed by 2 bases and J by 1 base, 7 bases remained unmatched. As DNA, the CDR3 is TGTGCCAGCAGCTTATTGGCAGGGGGACCGAACACTGAAGCTTTCTTT. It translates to CASSLLAGGPNTEAFF. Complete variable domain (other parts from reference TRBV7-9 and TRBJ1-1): DTGVSQNPRHKITKRGQNVTFRCDPISEHNRLYWYRQTLGQGPEFLTYFQNEAQLEKSRLLSDRFSAERPKGSFSTLEIQRTEQGDSAMYLCASSLLAGGPNTEAFFGQGTRLTVV.

The CDR3 bases are TGTGCCTGGGGAACAGGGAACACCGGGGAGCTGTTTTTT. Its translation is CAWGTGNTGELFF. The chain employs TRBV30 and TRBJ2-2; tentatively, D is TRBD1 (5 bases). This CDR3 is built from 13 residues. The germline V gene encodes CDR1 GTSNPN and CDR2 SVGIG (reference sequence). V was shortened by 5 bases and J by 1 base, with 8 bases between the two germline ends.

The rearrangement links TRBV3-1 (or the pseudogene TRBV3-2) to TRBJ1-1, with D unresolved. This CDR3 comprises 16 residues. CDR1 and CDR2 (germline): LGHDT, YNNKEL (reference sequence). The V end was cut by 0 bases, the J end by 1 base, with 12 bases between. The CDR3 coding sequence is TGTGCCAGCAGCCAAGACTGGTCCGGCCCGAACACTGAAGCTTTCTTT. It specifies CASSQDWSGPNTEAFF.

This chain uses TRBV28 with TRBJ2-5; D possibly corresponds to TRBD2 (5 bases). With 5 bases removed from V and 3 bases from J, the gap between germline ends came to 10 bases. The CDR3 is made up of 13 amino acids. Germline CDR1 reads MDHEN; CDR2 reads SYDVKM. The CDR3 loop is CASSTPGKETQYF. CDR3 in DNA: TGTGCCAGCAGTACTCCGGGGAAAGAGACCCAGTACTTC.

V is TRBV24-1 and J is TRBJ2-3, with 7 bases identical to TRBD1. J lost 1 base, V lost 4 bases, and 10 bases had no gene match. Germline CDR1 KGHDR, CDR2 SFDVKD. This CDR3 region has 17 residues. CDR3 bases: TGTGCCACCAGTGACGCAGACAGGGTAAGAGGCACAGATACGCAGTATTTT. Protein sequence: CATSDADRVRGTDTQYF.

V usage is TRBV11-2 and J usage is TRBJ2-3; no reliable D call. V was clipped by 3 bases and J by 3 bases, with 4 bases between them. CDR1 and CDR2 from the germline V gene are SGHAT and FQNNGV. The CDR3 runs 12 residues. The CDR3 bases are TGTGCCAGCAGCTTCCAGACAGATACGCAGTATTTT. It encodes CASSFQTDTQYF.

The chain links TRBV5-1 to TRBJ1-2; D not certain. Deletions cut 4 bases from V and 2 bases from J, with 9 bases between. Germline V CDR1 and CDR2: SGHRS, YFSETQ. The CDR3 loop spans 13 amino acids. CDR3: CASSPQPNYGYTF. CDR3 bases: TGCGCCAGCAGCCCACAGCCCAACTATGGCTACACCTTC.

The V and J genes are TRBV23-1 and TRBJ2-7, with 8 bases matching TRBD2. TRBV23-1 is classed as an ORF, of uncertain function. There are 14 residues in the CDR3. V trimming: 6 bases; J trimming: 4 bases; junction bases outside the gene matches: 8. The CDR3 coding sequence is TGCGCCAGCAGCGGGGGGGACCCAAAATACGAGCAGTACTTC. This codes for CASSGGDPKYEQYF.

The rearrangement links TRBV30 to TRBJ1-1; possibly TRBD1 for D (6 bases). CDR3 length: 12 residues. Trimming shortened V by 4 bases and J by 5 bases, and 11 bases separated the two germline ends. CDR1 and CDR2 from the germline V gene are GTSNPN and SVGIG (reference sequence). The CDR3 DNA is TGTGCCTGGAAGCCAGGGGATACTGAAGCTTTCTTT. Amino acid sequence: CAWKPGDTEAFF.

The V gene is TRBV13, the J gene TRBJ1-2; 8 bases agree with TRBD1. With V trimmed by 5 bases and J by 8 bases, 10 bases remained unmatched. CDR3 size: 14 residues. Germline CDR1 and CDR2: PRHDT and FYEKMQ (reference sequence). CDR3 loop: CASSTGDRGNGYTF. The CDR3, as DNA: TGTGCCAGCAGCACGGGTGACAGGGGAAACGGCTACACCTTC.

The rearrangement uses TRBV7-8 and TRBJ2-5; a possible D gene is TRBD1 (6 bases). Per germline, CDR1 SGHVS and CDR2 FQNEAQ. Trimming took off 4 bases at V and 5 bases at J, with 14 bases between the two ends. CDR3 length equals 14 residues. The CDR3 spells CASSSSGVVETQYF. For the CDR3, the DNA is TGTGCCAGCAGCTCATCAGGGGTAGTGGAGACCCAGTACTTC.

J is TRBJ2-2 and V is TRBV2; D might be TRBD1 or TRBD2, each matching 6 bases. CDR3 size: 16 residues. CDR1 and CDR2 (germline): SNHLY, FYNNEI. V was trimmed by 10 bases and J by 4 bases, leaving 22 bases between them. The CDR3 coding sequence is TGTGCCACCAAAGGGGGAGCCGGGACTTCCACCGGGGAGCTGTTTTTT. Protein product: CATKGGAGTSTGELFF.

The chain's CDR3 is CASSARVGRVNTEAFF. Written as DNA, the CDR3 is TGTGCCAGCAGTGCCCGAGTGGGCAGGGTGAACACTGAAGCTTTCTTT. The rearrangement joins TRBV6-6 to TRBJ1-1, with D perhaps TRBD1 (5 bases). Per germline, CDR1 MNHNY and CDR2 SVGAGI (reference sequence). The CDR3 sequence is 16 residues long. Trimming took off 5 bases at V and 0 bases at J, with 16 bases between the two ends.

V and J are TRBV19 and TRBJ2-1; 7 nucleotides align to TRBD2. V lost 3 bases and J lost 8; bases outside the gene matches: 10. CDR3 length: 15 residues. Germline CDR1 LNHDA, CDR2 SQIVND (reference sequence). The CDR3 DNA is TGTGCCAGTAGTATGTGGCGGGAGCCCCGGGATGAGCAGTTCTTC. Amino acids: CASSMWREPRDEQFF.

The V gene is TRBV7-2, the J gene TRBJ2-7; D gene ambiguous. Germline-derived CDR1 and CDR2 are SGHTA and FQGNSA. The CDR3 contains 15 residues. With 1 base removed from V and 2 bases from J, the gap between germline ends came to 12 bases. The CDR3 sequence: CASSLGRPPPYEQYF. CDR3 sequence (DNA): TGTGCCAGCAGCTTAGGTAGGCCGCCGCCCTACGAGCAGTACTTC.

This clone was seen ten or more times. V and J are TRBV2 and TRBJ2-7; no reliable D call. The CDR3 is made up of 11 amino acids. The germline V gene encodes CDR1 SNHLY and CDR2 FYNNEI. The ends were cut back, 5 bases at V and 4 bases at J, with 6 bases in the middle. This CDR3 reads CASSKLYEQYF. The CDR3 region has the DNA TGTGCCAGCAGTAAACTTTACGAGCAGTACTTC.

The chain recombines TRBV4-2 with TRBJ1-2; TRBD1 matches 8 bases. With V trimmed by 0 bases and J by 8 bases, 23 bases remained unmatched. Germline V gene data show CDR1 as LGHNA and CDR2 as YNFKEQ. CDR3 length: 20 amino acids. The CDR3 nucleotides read TGTGCCAGCAGCCAAGACCGGACAGGGATCTTCTCAGGGGGCTTCTGGGGCTACACCTTC. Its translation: CASSQDRTGIFSGGFWGYTF.

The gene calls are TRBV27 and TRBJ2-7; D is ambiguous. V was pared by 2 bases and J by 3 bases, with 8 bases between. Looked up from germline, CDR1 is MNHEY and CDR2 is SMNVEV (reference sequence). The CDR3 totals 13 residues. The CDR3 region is CASSLGLDYEQYF. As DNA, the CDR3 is TGTGCCAGCAGTTTAGGGCTAGACTACGAGCAGTACTTC.

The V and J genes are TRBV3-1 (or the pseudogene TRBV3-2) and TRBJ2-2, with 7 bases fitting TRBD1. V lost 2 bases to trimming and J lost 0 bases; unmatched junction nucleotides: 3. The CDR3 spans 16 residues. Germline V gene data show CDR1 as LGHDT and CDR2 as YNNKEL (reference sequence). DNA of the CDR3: TGTGCCAGCAGCCAAAAAGGGGGCGCGAACACCGGGGAGCTGTTTTTT. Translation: CASSQKGGANTGELFF.

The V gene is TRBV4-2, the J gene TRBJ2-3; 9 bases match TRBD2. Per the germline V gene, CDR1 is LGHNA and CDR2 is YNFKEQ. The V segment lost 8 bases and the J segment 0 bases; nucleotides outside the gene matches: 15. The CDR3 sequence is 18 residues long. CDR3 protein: CASAGHEASGTSTDTQYF. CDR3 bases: TGTGCCAGCGCGGGGCATGAGGCTAGCGGGACTAGCACAGATACGCAGTATTTT.

Here the CDR3 reads CASSLAGQLLFF. In nucleotides, the CDR3 is TGTGCCAGCAGCTTAGCGGGGCAATTGCTGTTTTTT. The chain combines TRBV7-8 with TRBJ1-4; maybe TRBD1 (5 bases). Trimming removed 0 bases from V and 14 bases from J, with 10 bases in between. CDR1 and CDR2 from the germline V gene are SGHVS and FQNEAQ. The CDR3 length is 12 residues.

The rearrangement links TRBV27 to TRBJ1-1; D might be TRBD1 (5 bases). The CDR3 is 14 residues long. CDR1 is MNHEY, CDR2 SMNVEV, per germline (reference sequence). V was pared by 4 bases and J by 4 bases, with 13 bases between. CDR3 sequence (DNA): TGTGCCAGCAGTTCTGGGGCATGGAGCACTGAAGCTTTCTTT. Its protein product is CASSSGAWSTEAFF.

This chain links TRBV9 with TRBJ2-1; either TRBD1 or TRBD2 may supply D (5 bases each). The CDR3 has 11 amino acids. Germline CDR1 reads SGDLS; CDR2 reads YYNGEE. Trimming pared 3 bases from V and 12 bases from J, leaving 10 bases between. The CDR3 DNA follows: TGTGCCAGCAGCGGAGGGGAACGGCAGTTCTTC. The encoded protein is CASSGGERQFF.

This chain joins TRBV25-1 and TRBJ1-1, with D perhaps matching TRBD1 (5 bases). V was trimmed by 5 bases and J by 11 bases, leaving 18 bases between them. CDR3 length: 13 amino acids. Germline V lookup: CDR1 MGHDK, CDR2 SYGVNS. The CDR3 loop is CASSRGAGIRAFF. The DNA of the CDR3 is TGTGCCAGCAGTCGAGGGGCGGGGATAAGGGCTTTCTTT.

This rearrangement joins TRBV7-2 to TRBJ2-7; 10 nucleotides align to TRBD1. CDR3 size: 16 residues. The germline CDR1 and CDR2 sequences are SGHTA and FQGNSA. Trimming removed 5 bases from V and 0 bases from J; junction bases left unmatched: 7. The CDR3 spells CASSPRQGADSYEQYF. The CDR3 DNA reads TGTGCCAGCAGCCCGCGACAGGGGGCCGACTCCTACGAGCAGTACTTC.

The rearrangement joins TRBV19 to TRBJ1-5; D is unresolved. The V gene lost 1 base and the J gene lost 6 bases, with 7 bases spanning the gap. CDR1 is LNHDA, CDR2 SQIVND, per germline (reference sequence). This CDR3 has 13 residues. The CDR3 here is CASSIAGSQPQHF. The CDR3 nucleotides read TGTGCCAGTAGTATAGCCGGGAGTCAGCCCCAGCATTTT.

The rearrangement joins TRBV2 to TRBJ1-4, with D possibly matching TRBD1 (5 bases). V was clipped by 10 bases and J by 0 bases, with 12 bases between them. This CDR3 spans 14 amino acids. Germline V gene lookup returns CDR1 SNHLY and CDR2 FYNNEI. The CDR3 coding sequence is TGTGCCAAAGGCGGGGGGTCAACTAATGAAAAACTGTTTTTT. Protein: CAKGGGSTNEKLFF. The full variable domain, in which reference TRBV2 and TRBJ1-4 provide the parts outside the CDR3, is EPEVTQTPSHQVTQMGQEVILRCVPISNHLYFYWYRQILGQKVEFLVSFYNNEISEKSEIFDDQFSVERPDGSNFTLKIRSTKLEDSAMYFCAKGGGSTNEKLFFGSGTQLSVL.

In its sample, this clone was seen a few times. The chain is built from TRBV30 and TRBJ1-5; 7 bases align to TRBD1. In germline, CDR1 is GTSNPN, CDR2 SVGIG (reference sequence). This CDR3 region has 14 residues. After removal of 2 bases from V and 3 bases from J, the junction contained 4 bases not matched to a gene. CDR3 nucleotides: TGTGCCTGGAGTCTGGGACAGAACAATCAGCCCCAGCATTTT. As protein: CAWSLGQNNQPQHF.